Listed here are 20 T cell receptor beta chains from one sample, sequenced in a study of cytomegalovirus exposure and HLA in healthy donors. PCR primers comprised 60 Vbeta and 13 Jbeta primers. Sequenced by immunoSEQ multiplex PCR; TCRdb stores in-frame clones only, minus some. The listing records about 200,000 clones. Sequencing was done on a sample of PBMCs. The receptors shown here come from a man aged 25-45 years in good health and CMV-seronegative.

The chain links TRBV10-3 to TRBJ1-1, with 7 nucleotides matching TRBD1. CDR1 and CDR2 from the germline V gene are ENHRY and SYGVKD. The CDR3 is 13 amino acids. The junction had 9 bases not matched to a gene; V was cut back by 10 bases and J by 4 bases. The CDR3 DNA sequence: TGTGCCAGCCAGGGGGAGGCCGGCACTGAAGCTTTCTTT. It yields the protein CASQGEAGTEAFF.

The chain has TRBV5-1 and TRBJ2-1; D gene unclear. This CDR3 has 12 residues. Germline CDR1 SGHRS, CDR2 YFSETQ. The ends were cut back, 2 bases at V and 7 bases at J, with 7 bases in the middle. The CDR3 sequence is CASSFVENEQFF. CDR3 sequence (DNA): TGCGCCAGCAGCTTCGTAGAAAATGAGCAGTTCTTC.

The chain carries TRBV28 and TRBJ1-5, with a possible D match to TRBD1 (5 bases). V lost 8 bases, J lost 4 bases, and 6 bases lay in between. This CDR3 contains 11 residues. Germline-derived CDR1 and CDR2 are MDHEN and SYDVKM. CDR3 in DNA: TGTGCCAGCGGGGGGAATCAGCCCCAGCATTTT. It encodes CASGGNQPQHF.

This rearrangement joins TRBV7-9 to TRBJ1-1, with a possible D match to TRBD1 (6 bases). This CDR3 comprises 14 residues. V shed 8 bases and J shed 1 base, with 14 bases lying between them. Germline assignment: CDR1 SEHNR and CDR2 FQNEAQ (reference sequence). DNA of the CDR3: TGTGCCAGCCGACCACAACAGGGGAACACTGAAGCTTTCTTT. Translated: CASRPQQGNTEAFF.

DNA of the CDR3: TGTGCCAGCTCACGGGACAGGGATAATTCACCCCTCCACTTT. This encodes CASSRDRDNSPLHF. This chain uses TRBV18 with TRBJ1-6; 9 bases agree with TRBD1. The germline CDR1 and CDR2 sequences are KGHSH and LQKENI. This CDR3 has 14 amino acids. With 4 bases clipped from V and 5 bases from J, the junction kept 0 bases outside the gene matches.

The CDR3 DNA follows: TGCGCCAGCATCAGGGGGACCGCTGAAGCTTTCTTT. Its translation is CASIRGTAEAFF. V and J are TRBV10-2 and TRBJ1-1; the match to TRBD1 covers 7 bases. The CDR3 contains 12 residues. Germline assignment: CDR1 WSHSY and CDR2 SAAADI. V shed 7 bases, J shed 6 bases, and the junction held 5 bases outside the gene matches.

The chain joins TRBV7-2 to TRBJ2-7; 10 bases fit TRBD1. Germline V gene lookup returns CDR1 SGHTA and CDR2 FQGNSA. The CDR3 is made up of 16 amino acids. With 1 base clipped from V and 3 bases from J, the junction kept 6 bases outside the gene matches. The CDR3 loop is CASSLGVWDRGYEQYF. The CDR3 DNA reads TGTGCCAGCAGCTTAGGAGTCTGGGACAGGGGCTACGAGCAGTACTTC.

The chain recombines TRBV11-3 with TRBJ2-2; TRBD2 matches at 8 bases. J lost 5 bases, V lost 0 bases, and 5 bases had no gene match. The CDR3 is 16 residues long. Per germline, CDR1 SGHNT and CDR2 YENEEA. CDR3 DNA: TGTGCCAGCAGCTTAGATCGGGGGGGAAAGACCGGGGAGCTGTTTTTT. Translating it yields CASSLDRGGKTGELFF. Complete variable domain (other parts from reference TRBV11-3 and TRBJ2-2): EAGVVQSPRYKIIEKKQPVAFWCNPISGHNTLYWYLQNLGQGPELLIRYENEEAVDDSQLPKDRFSAERLKGVDSTLKIQPAELGDSAVYLCASSLDRGGKTGELFFGEGSRLTVL.

The V gene is TRBV30, the J gene TRBJ1-2, with D possibly being TRBD1 (5 bases). This CDR3 spans 14 amino acids. The germline V gene encodes CDR1 GTSNPN and CDR2 SVGIG (reference sequence). Trimming cost V 1 base and J 4 bases, with 13 bases left between them. This CDR3 is CAWSASRVGYGYTF. For the CDR3, the DNA is TGTGCCTGGAGTGCCTCCAGGGTAGGCTATGGCTACACCTTC.

This CDR3 reads CASSQAGVASNQPQHF. CDR3 in DNA: TGCGCCAGCAGTCAGGCAGGGGTTGCCAGCAATCAGCCCCAGCATTTT. This chain links TRBV23-1 with TRBJ1-5; D is perhaps TRBD1 (6 bases). TRBV23-1 is classed as an ORF, of uncertain function. V was pared by 3 bases and J by 1 base, with 13 bases between. CDR3 size: 16 residues.

The chain combines TRBV9 with TRBJ2-7, with 11 bases that match TRBD2. V was pared by 0 bases and J by 3 bases, with 2 bases of the junction left unmatched. Germline loops: CDR1 SGDLS, CDR2 YYNGEE. The CDR3 is 15 residues long. The CDR3 DNA reads as TGTGCCAGCAGCGTAGGACTAGCGGGACTCTACGAGCAGTACTTC. This codes for CASSVGLAGLYEQYF.

Concerning this clone itself: The junction does not match germline at one end; this may be a read error. The chain joins TRBV27 to TRBJ1-1, with D possibly TRBD1 on 6 matching bases. The CDR3 spans 14 residues. The germline V gene encodes CDR1 MNHEY and CDR2 SMNVEV (reference sequence). This CDR3 reads CASSISTGNTEAFF. CDR3 DNA sequence: TGTGCCAGCAGTATATCGACAGGGAACACTGAAGCTTTCTTT.

The chain couples TRBV6-1 to TRBJ1-1; TRBD1 matches 8 bases. From germline, CDR1 is MNHNS and CDR2 SASEGT. Losses at the gene ends were 4 bases for V and 5 bases for J; bases not matched to a gene: 3. This CDR3 has 13 amino acids. The CDR3, as DNA: TGTGCCAGCAGTGGCCAGGGGGCGACTGAAGCTTTCTTT. Its protein product is CASSGQGATEAFF.

This clone registers medium-sized by frequency. This CDR3 is also generated by other DNA sequences in the sample. The chain is built from TRBV19 and TRBJ1-5; TRBD1 aligns across 7 bases. The CDR3 runs 15 residues. Germline CDR1 and CDR2: LNHDA and SQIVND (reference sequence). V lost 6 bases, J lost 0 bases, and 5 bases stayed unmatched. The CDR3 here is CASRNTGASNQPQHF. The DNA of the CDR3 is TGTGCCAGTAGAAATACAGGGGCTAGCAATCAGCCCCAGCATTTT.

V gene TRBV9 combines with J gene TRBJ2-5; no clear D. V was pared by 0 bases and J by 2 bases, with 11 bases between. The CDR3 has 15 amino acids. The germline V gene encodes CDR1 SGDLS and CDR2 YYNGEE. CDR3: CASSVVPNPQETQYF. CDR3 nucleotides: TGTGCCAGCAGCGTAGTCCCTAACCCTCAAGAGACCCAGTACTTC.

CDR3 loop: CASSLFLAGAATNEKLFF. The CDR3 DNA sequence: TGTGCCAGCAGTTTATTTTTGGCAGGGGCTGCAACTAATGAAAAACTGTTTTTT. The chain couples TRBV27 to TRBJ1-4, with a tentative D call TRBD1 (6 bases). This CDR3 is built from 18 residues. Per germline, CDR1 MNHEY and CDR2 SMNVEV (reference sequence). The germline V and J ends were trimmed by 1 base and 0 bases, with 15 bases remaining between them. Variable domain in full (rest from reference TRBV27 and TRBJ1-4): EAQVTQNPRYLITVTGKKLTVTCSQNMNHEYMSWYRQDPGLGLRQIYYSMNVEVTDKGDVPEGYKVSRKEKRNFPLILESPSPNQTSLYFCASSLFLAGAATNEKLFFGSGTQLSVL.

The genes are TRBV2 and TRBJ1-5, with unresolved D. Trimming shortened V by 7 bases and J by 0 bases, and 4 bases separated the two germline ends. CDR1 is SNHLY and CDR2 is FYNNEI in the germline V gene. CDR3 size: 12 residues. CDR3 region: CASMASNQPQHF. CDR3 DNA: TGTGCCAGCATGGCTAGCAATCAGCCCCAGCATTTT.

CDR3 in amino acids: CASRGGRVIYEQYF. The CDR3 bases are TGTGCCAGCAGAGGCGGGAGGGTAATCTACGAGCAGTACTTC. The chain recombines TRBV7-9 with TRBJ2-7, with TRBD2 matching over 9 bases. Per germline, CDR1 SEHNR and CDR2 FQNEAQ (reference sequence). This CDR3 has 14 residues. J was trimmed by 3 bases and V by 6 bases; bases with no gene match: 6.

This rearrangement joins TRBV4-1 to TRBJ2-7; 8 bases align to TRBD2. Looked up from germline, CDR1 is MGHRA and CDR2 is YSYEKL. CDR3 length: 15 amino acids. The V and J ends lost 4 bases and 0 bases, in that order; junction bases with no gene match: 5. The DNA for the CDR3 is TGCGCCAGCAGCCCACTAGCGGTGAGCTCCTACGAGCAGTACTTC. Amino acids: CASSPLAVSSYEQYF.

This rearrangement joins TRBV5-1 to TRBJ2-3; D perhaps matches TRBD1 (5 bases). Looked up from germline, CDR1 is SGHRS and CDR2 is YFSETQ. V gave up 2 bases and J gave up 4 bases, with 11 bases separating them. The CDR3 is 14 residues long. For the CDR3, the DNA is TGCGCCAGCAGCTTTGCCCAGGGTCCAGATACGCAGTATTTT. The encoded protein is CASSFAQGPDTQYF. The full variable domain, completed using reference TRBV5-1 and TRBJ2-3, is KAGVTQTPRYLIKTRGQQVTLSCSPISGHRSVSWYQQTPGQGLQFLFEYFSETQRNKGNFPGRFSGRQFSNSRSEMNVSTLELGDSALYLCASSFAQGPDTQYFGPGTRLTVL.